The 9 T cell receptor beta chains reported below all come from one sample, sequenced in a study of T cell repertoires in cytomegalovirus infection. These TCRs' antigens remain unknown. One entry per CDR3 protein results from TCRdb running MiXCR on the reads. This table has around 70,000 distinct CDR3 sequences, about 26% appearing once. The sample was CD8+ T cells from cultured PBMCs, taken from culture after CMV antigen stimulation. All receptors derive from a human donor in good health (CMV status not recorded). Some clones in this sample may be carry-over from other donors' samples.

This clonotype was detected only a few times. The V call is TRBV12-3 or TRBV12-4, the J call TRBJ1-2, with 10 bases fitting TRBD1. With 5 bases clipped from V and 3 bases from J, the junction kept 12 bases outside the gene matches. The CDR3 covers 17 residues. The CDR3 coding sequence is TGTGCCAGCAGTACCGTCGACAGGGGGCTAGAGGACTATGGCTACACCTTC. This codes for CASSTVDRGLEDYGYTF.

Many counts were recorded for this clonotype. The rearrangement uses TRBV5-1 and TRBJ1-1, with a tentative D call TRBD1 (6 bases). Trimming shortened V by 4 bases and J by 2 bases, and 9 bases separated the two germline ends. The CDR3 sequence is 13 residues long. Looked up from germline, CDR1 is SGHRS and CDR2 is YFSETQ. The CDR3 DNA reads as TGCGCCAGCAGCAGGGGGAGCAACACTGAAGCTTTCTTT. Translation gives CASSRGSNTEAFF.

This clonotype came up a few times. This chain's CDR3 is CASSLLGYNEQFF. CDR3 DNA sequence: TGTGCCAGCAGTTTATTGGGCTACAATGAGCAGTTCTTC. V usage is TRBV27 and J usage is TRBJ2-1; no firm D call. There are 13 residues in the CDR3. Germline values: CDR1 MNHEY, CDR2 SMNVEV (reference sequence). V was shortened by 1 base and J by 3 bases, with 4 bases between the two germline ends.

This chain links TRBV7-9 with TRBJ1-3; weak D call: TRBD1 (5 bases). Germline lookup yields CDR1 SEHNR and CDR2 FQNEAQ (reference sequence). Trimming removed 6 bases at V and 7 bases at J, with 19 bases between. This CDR3 has 15 amino acids. The CDR3 nucleotides read TGTGCCAGCAGTCCTGACAGAACAATACGGAACACCATATATTTT. This translates into CASSPDRTIRNTIYF.

This clonotype was seen a few times. This chain joins TRBV19 and TRBJ2-3; 9 bases are shared with TRBD2. Trimming took 4 bases from V and 3 from J; bases not matched to a gene: 5. The CDR3 runs to 15 residues. The germline V gene encodes CDR1 LNHDA and CDR2 SQIVND (reference sequence). The CDR3 reads CASSNSGSGTDTQYF. CDR3 DNA: TGTGCCAGTAGTAATAGCGGGAGTGGGACAGATACGCAGTATTTT.

DNA for the CDR3: TGTGCCAGCAGCCCAGGGGTTCTTTCCTACGAGCAGTACTTC. Translation: CASSPGVLSYEQYF. J is TRBJ2-7 and V is TRBV27; possibly TRBD1 for D (6 bases). CDR1 is MNHEY, CDR2 SMNVEV, per germline (reference sequence). V lost 6 bases and J 1 base, leaving 13 bases between the germline ends. This CDR3 has 14 residues.

This clonotype was counted only a few times. The rearrangement uses TRBV20-1 and TRBJ2-3, with TRBD2 identical over 7 bases. The germline gives CDR1 DFQATT, CDR2 SNEGSKA (reference sequence). This CDR3 region has 18 residues. V shed 0 bases and J 2 bases; nucleotides not matched to a gene: 14. This CDR3 is CSARDLSTSSGYTDTQYF. CDR3 in DNA: TGCAGTGCTAGAGATCTTTCTACGTCTAGCGGATACACAGATACGCAGTATTTT.

The chain employs TRBV27 and TRBJ2-7; D is unclear. Per germline, CDR1 MNHEY and CDR2 SMNVEV (reference sequence). V lost 3 bases to trimming and J lost 0 bases, with 12 bases between them. The CDR3 runs 15 residues. CDR3 protein: CASSLRGISSYEQYF. The CDR3 DNA reads TGTGCCAGCAGTTTGCGTGGGATAAGCTCCTACGAGCAGTACTTC.

This clonotype turned up a few times. The rearrangement uses TRBV30 and TRBJ1-4; D may be TRBD1 (6 bases). The V gene's germline CDR1 is GTSNPN and CDR2 SVGIG (reference sequence). This CDR3 has 18 amino acids. V was clipped by 2 bases and J by 3 bases, with 22 bases between them. In DNA form, the CDR3 reads TGTGCCTGGAGTAGCCAACTACATGTGGGGGCAGCTAATGAAAAACTGTTTTTT. It yields the protein CAWSSQLHVGAANEKLFF.